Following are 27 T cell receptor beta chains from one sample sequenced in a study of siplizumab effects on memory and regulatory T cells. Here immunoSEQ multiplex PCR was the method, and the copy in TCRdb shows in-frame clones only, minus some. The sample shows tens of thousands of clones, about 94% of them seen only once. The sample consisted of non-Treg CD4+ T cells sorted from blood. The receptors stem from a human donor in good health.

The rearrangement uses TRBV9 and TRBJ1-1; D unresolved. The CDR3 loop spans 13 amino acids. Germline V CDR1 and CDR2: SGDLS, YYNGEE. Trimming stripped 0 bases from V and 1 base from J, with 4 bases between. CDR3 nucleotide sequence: TGTGCCAGCAGCGTAGACCGGAACACTGAAGCTTTCTTT. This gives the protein CASSVDRNTEAFF.

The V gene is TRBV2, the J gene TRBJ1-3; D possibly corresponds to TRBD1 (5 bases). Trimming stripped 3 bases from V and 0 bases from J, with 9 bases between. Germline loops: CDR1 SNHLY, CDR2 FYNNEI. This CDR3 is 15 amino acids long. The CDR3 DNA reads TGTGCCAGCAGTGACCAAGGGGCCTCTGGAAACACCATATATTTT. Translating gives CASSDQGASGNTIYF.

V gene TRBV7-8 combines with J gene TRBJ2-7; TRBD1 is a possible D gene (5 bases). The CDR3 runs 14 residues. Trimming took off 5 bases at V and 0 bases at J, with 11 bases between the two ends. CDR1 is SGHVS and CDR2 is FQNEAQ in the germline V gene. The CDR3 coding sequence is TGTGCCAGCAGCCTAACAGGTAGCTCCTACGAGCAGTACTTC. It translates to CASSLTGSSYEQYF.

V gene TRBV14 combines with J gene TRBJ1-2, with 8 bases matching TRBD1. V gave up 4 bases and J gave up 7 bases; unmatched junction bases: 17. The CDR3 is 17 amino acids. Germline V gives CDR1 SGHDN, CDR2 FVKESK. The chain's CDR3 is CASSPAGHRGASFGYTF. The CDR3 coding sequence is TGTGCCAGCAGCCCCGCGGGACACAGGGGGGCTTCCTTTGGCTACACCTTC.

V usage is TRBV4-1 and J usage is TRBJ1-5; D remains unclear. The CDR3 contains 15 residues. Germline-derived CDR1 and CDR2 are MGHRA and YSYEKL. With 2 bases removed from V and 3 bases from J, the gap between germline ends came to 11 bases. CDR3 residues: CASSQSIGSNQPQHF. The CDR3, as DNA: TGCGCCAGCAGCCAAAGTATTGGGTCCAATCAGCCCCAGCATTTT.

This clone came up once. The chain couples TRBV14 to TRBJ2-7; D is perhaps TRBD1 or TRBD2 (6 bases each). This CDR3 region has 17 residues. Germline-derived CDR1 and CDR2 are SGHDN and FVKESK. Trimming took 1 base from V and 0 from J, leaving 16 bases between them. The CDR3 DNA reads TGTGCCAGCAGCCAAGGAGAGTTCTGGGGGGCCTCCTACGAGCAGTACTTC. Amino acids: CASSQGEFWGASYEQYF.

The CDR3 region has the DNA TGTGCCTCCCGGGATCCCCCGGATACGCAGTATTTT. Translating gives CASRDPPDTQYF. The chain uses TRBV2 and TRBJ2-3; maybe TRBD2 (5 bases). This CDR3 spans 12 amino acids. Per germline, CDR1 SNHLY and CDR2 FYNNEI. The V end was cut by 11 bases, the J end by 6 bases, with 15 bases between.

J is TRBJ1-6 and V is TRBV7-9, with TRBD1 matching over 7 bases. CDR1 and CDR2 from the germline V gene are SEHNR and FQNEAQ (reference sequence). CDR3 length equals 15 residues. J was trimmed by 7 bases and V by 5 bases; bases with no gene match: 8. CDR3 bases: TGTGCCAGCAGCGCAGCGGGACAGCGAAATTCACCCCTCCACTTT. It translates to CASSAAGQRNSPLHF.

The CDR3 here is CASSLGGGRYEQYF. DNA of the CDR3: TGTGCCAGCAGTTTAGGGGGGGGCCGGTACGAGCAGTACTTC. V and J are TRBV27 and TRBJ2-7, with a tentative D call TRBD2 (7 bases). This CDR3 comprises 14 residues. The V gene's germline CDR1 is MNHEY and CDR2 SMNVEV (reference sequence). Trimming removed 2 bases at V and 4 bases at J, with 12 bases between.

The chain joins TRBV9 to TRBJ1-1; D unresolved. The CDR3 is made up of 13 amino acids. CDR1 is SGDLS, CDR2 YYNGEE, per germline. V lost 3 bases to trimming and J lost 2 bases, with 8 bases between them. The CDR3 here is CASSGGFNTEAFF. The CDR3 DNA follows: TGTGCCAGCAGCGGGGGTTTCAACACTGAAGCTTTCTTT.

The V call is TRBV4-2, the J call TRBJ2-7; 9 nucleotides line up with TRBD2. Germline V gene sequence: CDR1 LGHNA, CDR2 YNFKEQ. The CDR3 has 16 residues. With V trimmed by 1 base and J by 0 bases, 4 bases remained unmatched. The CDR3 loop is CASSQGSSGVSYEQYF. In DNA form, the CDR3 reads TGTGCCAGCAGCCAAGGTTCTAGCGGGGTCTCCTACGAGCAGTACTTC.

CDR3 bases: TGTGCCAGTAGGGAGGGGCAGGTTAACATTCAGTACTTC. Amino acid sequence: CASREGQVNIQYF. The rearrangement joins TRBV19 to TRBJ2-4; D is possibly TRBD2 (6 bases). V was cut by 6 bases and J by 7 bases, with 13 bases left in between. CDR1 and CDR2 (germline): LNHDA, SQIVND (reference sequence). There are 13 residues in the CDR3.

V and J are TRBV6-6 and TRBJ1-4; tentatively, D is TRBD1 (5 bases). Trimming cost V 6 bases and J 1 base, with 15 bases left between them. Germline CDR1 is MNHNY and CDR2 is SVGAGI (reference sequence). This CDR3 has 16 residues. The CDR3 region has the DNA TGTGCCAGCAGGGCTAGGGACGGATTAACTAATGAAAAACTGTTTTTT. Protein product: CASRARDGLTNEKLFF.

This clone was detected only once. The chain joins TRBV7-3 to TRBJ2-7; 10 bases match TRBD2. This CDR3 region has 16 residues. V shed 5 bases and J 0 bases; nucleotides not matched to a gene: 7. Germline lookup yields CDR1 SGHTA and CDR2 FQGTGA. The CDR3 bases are TGTGCCAGCAGCCCCCAAGCGGGAGGGGGCTCCTACGAGCAGTACTTC. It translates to CASSPQAGGGSYEQYF.

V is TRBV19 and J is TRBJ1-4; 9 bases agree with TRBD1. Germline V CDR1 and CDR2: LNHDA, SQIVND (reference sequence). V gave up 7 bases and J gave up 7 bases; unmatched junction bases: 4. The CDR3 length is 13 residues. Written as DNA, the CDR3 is TGTGCCAGTAATACAGGGGGCTTTGAAAAACTGTTTTTT. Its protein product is CASNTGGFEKLFF.

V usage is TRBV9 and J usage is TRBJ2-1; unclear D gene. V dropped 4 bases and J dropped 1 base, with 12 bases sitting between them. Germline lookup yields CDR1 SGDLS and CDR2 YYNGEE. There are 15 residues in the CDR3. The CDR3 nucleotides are TGTGCCAGCAGCCCCCATGGGGATTCCTACAATGAGCAGTTCTTC. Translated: CASSPHGDSYNEQFF. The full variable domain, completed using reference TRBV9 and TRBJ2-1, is DSGVTQTPKHLITATGQRVTLRCSPRSGDLSVYWYQQSLDQGLQFLIQYYNGEERAKGNILERFSAQQFPDLHSELNLSSLELGDSALYFCASSPHGDSYNEQFFGPGTRLTVL.

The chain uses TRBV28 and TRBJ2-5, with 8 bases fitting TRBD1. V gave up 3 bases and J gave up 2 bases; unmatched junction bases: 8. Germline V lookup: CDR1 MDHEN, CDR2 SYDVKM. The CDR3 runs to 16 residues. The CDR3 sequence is CASSFPQGAGQETQYF. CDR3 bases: TGTGCCAGCAGTTTCCCCCAGGGGGCTGGGCAAGAGACCCAGTACTTC.

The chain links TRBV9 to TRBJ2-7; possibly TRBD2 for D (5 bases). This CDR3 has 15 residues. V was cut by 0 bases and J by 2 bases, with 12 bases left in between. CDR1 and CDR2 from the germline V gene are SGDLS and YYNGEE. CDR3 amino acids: CASSVDNLRAYEQYF. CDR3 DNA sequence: TGTGCCAGCAGCGTAGACAATTTGCGGGCCTACGAGCAGTACTTC.

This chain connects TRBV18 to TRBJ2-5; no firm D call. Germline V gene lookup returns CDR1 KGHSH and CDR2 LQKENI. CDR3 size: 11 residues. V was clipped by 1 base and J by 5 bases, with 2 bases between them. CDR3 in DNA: TGTGCCAGCTCACCACGGGAGACCCAGTACTTC. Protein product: CASSPRETQYF.

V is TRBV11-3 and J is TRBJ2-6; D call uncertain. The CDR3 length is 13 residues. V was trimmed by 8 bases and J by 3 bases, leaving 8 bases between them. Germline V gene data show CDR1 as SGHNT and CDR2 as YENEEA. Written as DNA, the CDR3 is TGTGCCAGCGGTGGGCTTGGGGCCAACGTCCTGACTTTC. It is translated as CASGGLGANVLTF.

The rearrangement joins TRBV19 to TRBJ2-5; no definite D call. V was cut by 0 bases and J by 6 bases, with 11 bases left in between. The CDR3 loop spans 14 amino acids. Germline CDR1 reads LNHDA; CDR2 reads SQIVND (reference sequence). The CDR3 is CASSIDGLKQTQYF. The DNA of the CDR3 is TGTGCCAGTAGTATAGATGGGCTGAAGCAGACCCAGTACTTC.

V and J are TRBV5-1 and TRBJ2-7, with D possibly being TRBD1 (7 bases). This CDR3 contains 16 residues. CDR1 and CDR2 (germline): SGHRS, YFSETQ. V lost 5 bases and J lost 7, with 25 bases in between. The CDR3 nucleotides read TGCGCCAGCAGGGGGGGAATATGGGACAGCCCTAGTGAGCAGTACTTC. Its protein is CASRGGIWDSPSEQYF. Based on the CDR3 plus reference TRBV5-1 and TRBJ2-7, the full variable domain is KAGVTQTPRYLIKTRGQQVTLSCSPISGHRSVSWYQQTPGQGLQFLFEYFSETQRNKGNFPGRFSGRQFSNSRSEMNVSTLELGDSALYLCASRGGIWDSPSEQYFGPGTRLTVT.

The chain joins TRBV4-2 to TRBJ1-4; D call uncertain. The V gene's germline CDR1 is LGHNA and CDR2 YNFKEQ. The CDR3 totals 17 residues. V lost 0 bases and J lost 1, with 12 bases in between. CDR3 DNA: TGTGCCAGCAGCCAAGAACCGGATTTCCTAACTAATGAAAAACTGTTTTTT. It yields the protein CASSQEPDFLTNEKLFF.

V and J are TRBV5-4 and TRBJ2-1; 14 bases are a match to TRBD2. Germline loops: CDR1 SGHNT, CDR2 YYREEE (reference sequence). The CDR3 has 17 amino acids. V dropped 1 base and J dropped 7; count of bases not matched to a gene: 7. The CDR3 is CASSLRLAGGPSNEQFF. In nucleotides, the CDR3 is TGTGCCAGCAGCTTGAGACTAGCGGGAGGGCCCTCGAATGAGCAGTTCTTC.

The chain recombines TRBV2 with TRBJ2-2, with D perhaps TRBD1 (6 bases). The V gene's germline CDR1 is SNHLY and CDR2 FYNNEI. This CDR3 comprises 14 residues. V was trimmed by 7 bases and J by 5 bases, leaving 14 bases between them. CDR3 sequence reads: CASMGTYFTGELFF. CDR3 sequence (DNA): TGTGCCAGCATGGGGACATACTTTACCGGGGAGCTGTTTTTT. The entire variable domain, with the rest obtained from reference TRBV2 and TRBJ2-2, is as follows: EPEVTQTPSHQVTQMGQEVILRCVPISNHLYFYWYRQILGQKVEFLVSFYNNEISEKSEIFDDQFSVERPDGSNFTLKIRSTKLEDSAMYFCASMGTYFTGELFFGEGSRLTVL.

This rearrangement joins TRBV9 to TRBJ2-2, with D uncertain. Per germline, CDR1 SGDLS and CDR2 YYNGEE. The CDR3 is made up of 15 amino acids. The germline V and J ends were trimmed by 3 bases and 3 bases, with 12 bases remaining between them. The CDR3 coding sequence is TGTGCCAGCAGCGCAGTTAGTCCCGACACCGGGGAGCTGTTTTTT. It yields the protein CASSAVSPDTGELFF.

The DNA for the CDR3 is TGTGCCAGCAGCGTAGACGGGAGTAATTCACCCCTCCACTTT. Encoded protein: CASSVDGSNSPLHF. The chain is built from TRBV9 and TRBJ1-6; no definite D call. Trimming left V 0 bases short and J 6 bases short, with 7 bases between. There are 14 residues in the CDR3. Germline lookup yields CDR1 SGDLS and CDR2 YYNGEE.